These 9 T cell receptor beta chains share one sample of origin, sequenced in a study of blood T cell repertoires in COVID-19. Only in-frame clones appear in the TCRdb table, and some are missing; sequencing was by immunoSEQ multiplex PCR. The data show about 670,000 clones, 80% to 90% seen once. Specimen: peripheral blood. Receptor source: a young woman with acute or convalescent COVID-19.

V and J are TRBV2 and TRBJ1-2; a possible D gene is TRBD1 (6 bases). Trimming removed 2 bases at V and 4 bases at J, with 14 bases between. This CDR3 contains 15 residues. In germline, CDR1 is SNHLY, CDR2 FYNNEI. Here the CDR3 reads CASSEHEGRGYGYTF. The DNA of the CDR3 is TGTGCCAGCAGTGAACATGAAGGCAGGGGCTATGGCTACACCTTC.

The rearrangement uses TRBV7-9 and TRBJ1-2; D might be TRBD1 (6 bases). V was trimmed by 5 bases and J by 2 bases, leaving 9 bases between them. Germline V gene data show CDR1 as SEHNR and CDR2 as FQNEAQ (reference sequence). The CDR3 loop spans 13 amino acids. CDR3 nucleotides: TGTGCCAGCAGCGAAGACAGGAACTATGGCTACACCTTC. This codes for CASSEDRNYGYTF.

V is TRBV18 and J is TRBJ2-1, with D possibly matching TRBD2 (5 bases). The CDR3 loop spans 14 amino acids. V was clipped by 3 bases and J by 2 bases, with 8 bases between them. The germline CDR1 and CDR2 sequences are KGHSH and LQKENI. CDR3 DNA: TGTGCCAGCTCACCTAGGACTGCCTACAATGAGCAGTTCTTC. It encodes CASSPRTAYNEQFF.

The chain combines TRBV4-1 with TRBJ1-6; D ambiguous. V lost 7 bases, J lost 0 bases, and 7 bases lay in between. The CDR3 contains 14 residues. The V gene's germline CDR1 is MGHRA and CDR2 YSYEKL. CDR3 residues: CASTLSSYNSPLHF. The CDR3 nucleotides are TGCGCCAGCACCCTGAGCTCCTATAATTCACCCCTCCACTTT.

CDR3 residues: CASSWSGQRISEAFF. In nucleotides, the CDR3 is TGTGCCAGCAGCTGGAGCGGACAGAGGATCTCGGAAGCTTTCTTT. This chain joins TRBV5-8 and TRBJ1-1; D may be TRBD1 (6 bases). The germline V gene encodes CDR1 SGHTS and CDR2 YDEGEE. The CDR3 loop spans 15 amino acids. V was trimmed by 3 bases and J by 8 bases, leaving 20 bases between them.

The rearrangement uses TRBV2 and TRBJ1-3; D unclear. The CDR3 consists of 24 residues. Germline lookup yields CDR1 SNHLY and CDR2 FYNNEI. V was cut by 8 bases and J by 0 bases, with 41 bases left in between. CDR3 amino acids: CASRGSVDLILLTTSTHSGNTIYF. The CDR3 DNA follows: TGTGCCAGCCGTGGTAGCGTGGATCTCATATTACTAACCACTTCTACTCACTCTGGAAACACCATATATTTT.

The rearrangement links TRBV7-6 to TRBJ1-6; TRBD1 matches at 9 bases. Germline V gives CDR1 SGHVS, CDR2 FNYEAQ. This CDR3 is 14 amino acids long. The V segment lost 7 bases and the J segment 7 bases; nucleotides outside the gene matches: 5. CDR3 bases: TGTGCCAGCACCCAAACAGGGGGCAATTCACCCCTCCACTTT. Its protein is CASTQTGGNSPLHF.

This sequence joins TRBV9 and TRBJ1-2, with D tentatively TRBD1 (6 bases). CDR3 length: 14 amino acids. With 3 bases removed from V and 8 bases from J, the gap between germline ends came to 17 bases. From germline, CDR1 is SGDLS and CDR2 YYNGEE. CDR3 in DNA: TGTGCCAGCAGCGGACTCCTGGGGGCTGGAGGCTACACCTTC. Residues: CASSGLLGAGGYTF.

The chain is built from TRBV24-1 and TRBJ1-2; 7 bases are shared with TRBD1. The CDR3 loop spans 13 amino acids. After removal of 3 bases from V and 4 bases from J, the junction contained 1 base not matched to a gene. CDR1 is KGHDR, CDR2 SFDVKD, per germline. CDR3 protein: CATSDGQVYGYTF. As DNA, the CDR3 is TGTGCCACCAGTGATGGACAGGTCTATGGCTACACCTTC.